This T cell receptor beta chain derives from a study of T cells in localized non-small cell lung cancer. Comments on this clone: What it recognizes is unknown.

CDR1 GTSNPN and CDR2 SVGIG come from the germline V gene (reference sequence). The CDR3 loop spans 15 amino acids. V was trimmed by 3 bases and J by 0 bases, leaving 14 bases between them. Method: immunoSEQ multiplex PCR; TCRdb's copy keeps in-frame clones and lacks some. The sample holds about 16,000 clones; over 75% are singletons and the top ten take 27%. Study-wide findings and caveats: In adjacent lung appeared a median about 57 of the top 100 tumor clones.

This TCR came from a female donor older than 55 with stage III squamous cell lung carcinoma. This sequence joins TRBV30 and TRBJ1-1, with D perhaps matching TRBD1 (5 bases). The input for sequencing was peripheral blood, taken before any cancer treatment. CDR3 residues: CAWRTGPGMNTEAFF. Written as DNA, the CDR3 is TGTGCCTGGAGGACGGGGCCAGGGATGAACACTGAAGCTTTCTTT.